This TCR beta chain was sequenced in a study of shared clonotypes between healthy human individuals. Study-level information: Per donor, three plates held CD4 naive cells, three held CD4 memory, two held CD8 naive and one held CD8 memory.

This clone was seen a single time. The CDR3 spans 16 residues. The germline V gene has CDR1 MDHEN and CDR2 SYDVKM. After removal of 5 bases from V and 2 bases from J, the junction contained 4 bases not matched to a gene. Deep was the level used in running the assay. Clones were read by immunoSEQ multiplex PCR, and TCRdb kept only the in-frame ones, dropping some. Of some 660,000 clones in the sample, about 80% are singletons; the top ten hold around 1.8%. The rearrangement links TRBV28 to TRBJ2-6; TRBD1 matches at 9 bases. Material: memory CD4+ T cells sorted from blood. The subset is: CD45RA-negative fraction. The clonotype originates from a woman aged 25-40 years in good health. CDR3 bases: TGTGCCAGCAGTCCACAGGGGGCGGCTGGGGCCAACGTCCTGACTTTC. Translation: CASSPQGAAGANVLTF.